What follows are 27 T cell receptor beta chains derived from one specimen sequenced in a study of blood T cell repertoires in COVID-19 (dated by TCRdb to 2020 to 2022). Library prep was done by the immunoSEQ multiplex PCR assay. The immuneACCESS repertoire file appears here via TCRdb, limited to in-frame rearrangements. These files lack a portion of the clones; in checked studies, under half of the deficit traces to unresolved V genes, and the cause of the others is not known. The table for this sample lists 30,000 to 40,000 clones; around nine tenths of them were counted only once. The top ten constitute 4% to 5% of the sample. The sequenced sample was peripheral blood. The receptors derive from a woman aged 70-85 years with active COVID-19.

The chain is built from TRBV6-6 and TRBJ2-7; D unclear. V was clipped by 2 bases and J by 2 bases, with 7 bases between them. The germline V gene encodes CDR1 MNHNY and CDR2 SVGAGI (reference sequence). CDR3 length: 13 amino acids. The CDR3 sequence is CASSYRLAYEQYF. CDR3 nucleotides: TGTGCCAGCAGTTACCGCTTAGCCTACGAGCAGTACTTC.

J is TRBJ2-2 and V is TRBV5-1; D unclear. This CDR3 is built from 17 residues. Germline loops: CDR1 SGHRS, CDR2 YFSETQ. V lost 0 bases to trimming and J lost 6 bases, with 18 bases between them. For the CDR3, the DNA is TGCGCCAGCAGCTTGGGACACACAATCTCCCACGCCGGGGAGCTGTTTTTT. This codes for CASSLGHTISHAGELFF.

V gene TRBV30 combines with J gene TRBJ2-3, with 9 positions matching TRBD1. V shed 0 bases and J 0 bases; nucleotides not matched to a gene: 4. Germline V gene lookup returns CDR1 GTSNPN and CDR2 SVGIG (reference sequence). The CDR3 runs to 16 residues. For the CDR3, the DNA is TGTGCCTGGAGTGTGGGGACAGGGCTGAGCACAGATACGCAGTATTTT. This translates into CAWSVGTGLSTDTQYF.

The chain employs TRBV6-5 and TRBJ2-5, with D possibly TRBD2 on 6 matching bases. This CDR3 has 15 amino acids. With 5 bases removed from V and 3 bases from J, the gap between germline ends came to 16 bases. In germline, CDR1 is MNHEY, CDR2 SVGAGI. In DNA form, the CDR3 reads TGTGCCAGCAGTACCAGGGCGCGCGGGGAAGAGACCCAGTACTTC. As protein: CASSTRARGEETQYF.

The chain combines TRBV18 with TRBJ1-5, with D possibly matching TRBD1 (6 bases). With 1 base removed from V and 3 bases from J, the gap between germline ends came to 13 bases. The CDR3 contains 16 residues. Germline lookup yields CDR1 KGHSH and CDR2 LQKENI. The CDR3 DNA follows: TGTGCCAGCTCACCACAGCGGCAGGGGTTCAATCAGCCCCAGCATTTT. Translated: CASSPQRQGFNQPQHF. Full variable domain (rest looked up from reference TRBV18 and TRBJ1-5): NAGVMQNPRHLVRRRGQEARLRCSPMKGHSHVYWYRQLPEEGLKFMVYLQKENIIDESGMPKERFSAEFPKEGPSILRIQQVVRGDSAAYFCASSPQRQGFNQPQHFGDGTRLSIL.

This sequence joins TRBV11-3 and TRBJ2-5, with D perhaps TRBD1 (6 bases). Germline loops: CDR1 SGHNT, CDR2 YENEEA. The length of the CDR3 is 15 residues. V was pared by 3 bases and J by 5 bases, with 16 bases between. Here the CDR3 DNA reads TGTGCCAGCAGCTTCCCGTTTGGGGGCGAGGAGACCCAGTACTTC. It specifies CASSFPFGGEETQYF.

The chain couples TRBV5-1 to TRBJ2-2; D not resolved. The germline V gene has CDR1 SGHRS and CDR2 YFSETQ. V gave up 0 bases and J gave up 7 bases, with 10 bases separating them. The CDR3 spans 14 residues. CDR3 residues: CASSLGVIYGELFF. The CDR3 coding sequence is TGCGCCAGCAGCTTGGGAGTTATCTACGGGGAGCTGTTTTTT. The whole variable domain, remainder taken from reference TRBV5-1 and TRBJ2-2, is KAGVTQTPRYLIKTRGQQVTLSCSPISGHRSVSWYQQTPGQGLQFLFEYFSETQRNKGNFPGRFSGRQFSNSRSEMNVSTLELGDSALYLCASSLGVIYGELFFGEGSRLTVL.

This clone was seen a handful of times. CDR3 coding DNA: TGTGCCAGCAGCTTGGCGTTGGGTACCTGGACTACTCAGTACTTC. Protein sequence: CASSLALGTWTTQYF. This chain uses TRBV5-8 with TRBJ2-5; a possible D gene is TRBD2 (6 bases). CDR1 and CDR2 (germline): SGHTS, YDEGEE. Trimming shortened V by 0 bases and J by 11 bases, and 20 bases separated the two germline ends. The CDR3 is 15 amino acids.

The gene calls are TRBV11-3 and TRBJ2-7; 9 bases fit TRBD2. The CDR3 has 14 residues. With 2 bases clipped from V and 4 bases from J, the junction kept 3 bases outside the gene matches. Per germline, CDR1 SGHNT and CDR2 YENEEA. The CDR3 reads CASSLRGGAYEQYF. The CDR3 region has the DNA TGTGCCAGCAGCTTACGCGGGGGGGCTTACGAGCAGTACTTC.

The chain employs TRBV10-3 and TRBJ2-2; tentative D call: TRBD2 (5 bases). Trimming pared 10 bases from V and 5 bases from J, leaving 14 bases between. The CDR3 runs 13 residues. The germline V gene encodes CDR1 ENHRY and CDR2 SYGVKD. Written as DNA, the CDR3 is TGTGCCAGCGCGGGCTACGGGACCGGGGAGCTGTTTTTT. Its protein product is CASAGYGTGELFF.

The genes are TRBV6-6 and TRBJ1-1, with D perhaps matching TRBD1 (6 bases). Trimming pared 4 bases from V and 8 bases from J, leaving 11 bases between. The CDR3 totals 12 residues. CDR1 and CDR2 (germline): MNHNY, SVGAGI (reference sequence). The CDR3 sequence is CASSSSGEEAFF. For the CDR3, the DNA is TGTGCCAGCAGTTCGTCAGGGGAAGAAGCTTTCTTT.

The rearrangement joins TRBV18 to TRBJ2-1, with D possibly TRBD1 on 5 matching bases. Per germline, CDR1 KGHSH and CDR2 LQKENI. CDR3 length: 18 amino acids. Trimming took off 3 bases at V and 6 bases at J, with 24 bases between the two ends. CDR3: CASSPPNHMGRRANEQFF. The DNA for the CDR3 is TGTGCCAGCTCACCGCCAAACCACATGGGGCGCCGGGCCAATGAGCAGTTCTTC.

The rearrangement uses TRBV7-8 and TRBJ2-5, with TRBD1 identical over 7 bases. Germline CDR1 and CDR2: SGHVS and FQNEAQ. The CDR3 is made up of 12 amino acids. J lost 3 bases, V lost 6 bases, and 1 base had no gene match. CDR3 protein: CASSTGEETQYF. The CDR3 nucleotides are TGTGCCAGCAGTACAGGGGAAGAGACCCAGTACTTC. The full variable domain, its missing parts supplied by reference TRBV7-8 and TRBJ2-5, is GAGVSQSPRYKVAKRGQDVALRCDPISGHVSLFWYQQALGQGPEFLTYFQNEAQLDKSGLPSDRFFAERPEGSVSTLKIQRTQQEDSAVYLCASSTGEETQYFGPGTRLLVL.

CDR3 nucleotide sequence: TGTGCCAGCAGTCCCCTAGCGGGGAACACAGATACGCAGTATTTT. This translates into CASSPLAGNTDTQYF. The gene calls are TRBV2 and TRBJ2-3; 9 bases match TRBD2. The trim removed 5 bases at V and 2 bases at J, leaving 5 bases unmatched. The CDR3 consists of 15 residues. Germline V gives CDR1 SNHLY, CDR2 FYNNEI.

V is TRBV4-2 and J is TRBJ2-5, with 7 bases that match TRBD1. The CDR3 consists of 16 residues. With 2 bases clipped from V and 1 base from J, the junction kept 7 bases outside the gene matches. From germline, CDR1 is LGHNA and CDR2 YNFKEQ. The CDR3 coding sequence is TGTGCCAGCAGCCAATCGAGAGGGACAGCCCAAGAGACCCAGTACTTC. Its translation is CASSQSRGTAQETQYF.

This clone showed up just once. The J gene is TRBJ2-3, the V gene TRBV7-6; perhaps TRBD2 as D (6 bases). This CDR3 has 12 residues. V lost 7 bases to trimming and J lost 6 bases, with 11 bases between them. CDR1 and CDR2 from the germline V gene are SGHVS and FNYEAQ. As DNA, the CDR3 is TGTGCCAGCATGGGGGGTGGGGATACGCAGTATTTT. Translated: CASMGGGDTQYF.

This chain uses TRBV29-1 with TRBJ2-7; 10 nucleotides line up with TRBD2. The junction had 0 bases not matched to a gene; V was cut back by 7 bases and J by 3 bases. The CDR3 is 11 amino acids. CDR1 and CDR2 (germline): SQVTM, ANQGSEA. The CDR3, as DNA: TGCAGCGGGACTAGCGGCTACGAGCAGTACTTC. Encoded protein: CSGTSGYEQYF.

The rearrangement joins TRBV24-1 to TRBJ1-4, with TRBD1 identical over 8 bases. Germline trimming cut 5 bases from V and 6 bases from J; bases unmatched to any gene: 10. Germline-derived CDR1 and CDR2 are KGHDR and SFDVKD. This CDR3 has 16 amino acids. The CDR3 DNA is TGTGCCACCAGTGGACCCCCCGGACAGGGAGATGAAAAACTGTTTTTT. It translates to CATSGPPGQGDEKLFF.

The rearrangement joins TRBV6-5 to TRBJ2-3, with unresolved D. This CDR3 has 15 amino acids. Germline loops: CDR1 MNHEY, CDR2 SVGAGI. V lost 0 bases and J lost 0, with 7 bases in between. CDR3 nucleotide sequence: TGTGCCAGCAGTTACTCGAGTGCGAGCACAGATACGCAGTATTTT. It specifies CASSYSSASTDTQYF.

This chain links TRBV28 with TRBJ2-2, with 7 bases lining up with TRBD2. The germline V gene has CDR1 MDHEN and CDR2 SYDVKM. This CDR3 is 17 amino acids long. Losses at the gene ends were 2 bases for V and 0 bases for J; bases not matched to a gene: 6. CDR3: CASSLRGLAANTGELFF. CDR3 sequence (DNA): TGTGCCAGCAGTTTAAGAGGTCTAGCGGCGAACACCGGGGAGCTGTTTTTT.

This clone came up once. J is TRBJ2-5 and V is TRBV11-1, with 11 bases fitting TRBD2. V shed 3 bases and J 2 bases; nucleotides not matched to a gene: 2. Germline CDR1 SGHAT, CDR2 FQDESV (reference sequence). The CDR3 is made up of 15 amino acids. In DNA form, the CDR3 reads TGTGCCAGCAGCTTGACTAGCGGGGCACAAGAGACCCAGTACTTC. Protein: CASSLTSGAQETQYF.

The gene calls are TRBV6-5 and TRBJ1-2; D is possibly TRBD1 (6 bases). V was pared by 4 bases and J by 4 bases, with 13 bases between. Germline V gene data show CDR1 as MNHEY and CDR2 as SVGAGI. The CDR3 spans 14 residues. The CDR3, as DNA: TGTGCCAGCAGTTTAACCGGACAGAGCTATGGCTACACCTTC. This gives the protein CASSLTGQSYGYTF.

The chain uses TRBV23-1 and TRBJ2-3; 11 bases match TRBD2. TRBV23-1 is flagged as an ORF with uncertain function. The CDR3 consists of 21 residues. V gave up 0 bases and J gave up 0 bases; unmatched junction bases: 14. The CDR3 protein is CASSQSPSLAGGFSSTDTQYF. In nucleotides, the CDR3 is TGCGCCAGCAGTCAATCCCCGAGTCTAGCGGGGGGCTTCTCTAGCACAGATACGCAGTATTTT.

The J gene is TRBJ2-2, the V gene TRBV7-2; weak D call: TRBD2 (5 bases). Per germline, CDR1 SGHTA and CDR2 FQGNSA. V lost 6 bases and J lost 3, with 11 bases in between. The CDR3 consists of 14 residues. The CDR3: CASSSGLYTGELFF. CDR3 bases: TGTGCCAGCAGTTCCGGACTGTACACCGGGGAGCTGTTTTTT.

The chain is built from TRBV18 and TRBJ2-3; weak D call: TRBD1 (6 bases). Trimming cost V 2 bases and J 4 bases, with 13 bases left between them. Germline V lookup: CDR1 KGHSH, CDR2 LQKENI. This CDR3 contains 15 residues. For the CDR3, the DNA is TGTGCCAGCTCACCAGAGGACAGTGGGGCAGATACGCAGTATTTT. This gives the protein CASSPEDSGADTQYF.

CDR3 nucleotide sequence: TGTGCCAGCAGTGATCGGGGGAGCTCCTACAATGAGCAGTTCTTC. Its protein product is CASSDRGSSYNEQFF. V usage is TRBV3-1 (or the pseudogene TRBV3-2) and J usage is TRBJ2-1; D is possibly TRBD2 (6 bases). The CDR3 totals 15 residues. The V end was cut by 6 bases, the J end by 0 bases, with 12 bases between. CDR1 is LGHDT, CDR2 YNNKEL, per germline (reference sequence).

The genes are TRBV3-1 (or the pseudogene TRBV3-2) and TRBJ1-4; no clear D gene. Germline-derived CDR1 and CDR2 are LGHDT and YNNKEL (reference sequence). The CDR3 totals 14 residues. Trimming pared 2 bases from V and 12 bases from J, leaving 16 bases between. The CDR3 is CASSQRDGRNELFF. DNA for the CDR3: TGTGCCAGCAGCCAACGGGATGGAAGAAACGAACTGTTTTTT.